The source of this T cell receptor beta chain is a study of human T cells and chemical hapten exposure. The wider study: Largely, small differences in pooled library volume made per-sample TCR yields vary. General study results and limits: The number of TCRs over 1 in 1000 frequency stayed unchanged after DPC.

This clonotype was picked up a small number of times. Its target is unknown. The time point was: healthy volunteer bleed at 2 weeks. Whole blood, unfractionated, served as the material for total RNA extraction. The library tagged individual cDNA molecules with unique molecular identifiers. Study processing details: The median was around 89,000 TCRs per sample, ranging roughly 20,000 to 690,600. MiXCR was run by TCRdb on the RACE reads, yielding one entry per CDR3 protein. The V and J calls here are based on TCRdb, not the publication. The table shows tens of thousands of distinct CDR3 sequences, with about 7.2% occurring only once. Trimming removed 4 bases at V and 0 bases at J, with 13 bases between. CDR1 and CDR2 from the germline V gene are MNHEY and SMNVEV (reference sequence). This CDR3 contains 16 residues.

Sequencing was done on a sample of whole blood. The source of this sequence is a human donor in good health. Some clones in this sample may be carry-over from other donors' samples. The chain links TRBV27 to TRBJ1-3; D not resolved. CDR3 nucleotide sequence: TGTGCCAGCAGTTCCGGAGAGTTACTCTCTGGAAACACCATATATTTT. Translation gives CASSSGELLSGNTIYF.